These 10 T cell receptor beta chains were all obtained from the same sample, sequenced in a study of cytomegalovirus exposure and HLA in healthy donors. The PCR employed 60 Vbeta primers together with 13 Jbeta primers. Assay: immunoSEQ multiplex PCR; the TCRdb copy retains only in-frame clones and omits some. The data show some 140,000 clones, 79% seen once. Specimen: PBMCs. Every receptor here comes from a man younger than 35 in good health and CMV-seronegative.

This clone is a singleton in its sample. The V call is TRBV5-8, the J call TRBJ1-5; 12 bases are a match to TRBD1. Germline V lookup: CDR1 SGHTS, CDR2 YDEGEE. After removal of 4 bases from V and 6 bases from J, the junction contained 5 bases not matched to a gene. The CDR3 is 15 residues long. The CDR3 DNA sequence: TGTGCCAGCAGCCCGGGGACAGGGGGCGGTCAGCCCCAGCATTTT. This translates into CASSPGTGGGQPQHF. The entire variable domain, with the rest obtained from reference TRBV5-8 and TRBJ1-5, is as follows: EAGVTQSPTHLIKTRGQQATLRCSPISGHTSVYWYQQALGLGLQFLLWYDEGEERNRGNFPPRFSGRQFPNYSSELNVNALELEDSALYLCASSPGTGGGQPQHFGDGTRLSIL.

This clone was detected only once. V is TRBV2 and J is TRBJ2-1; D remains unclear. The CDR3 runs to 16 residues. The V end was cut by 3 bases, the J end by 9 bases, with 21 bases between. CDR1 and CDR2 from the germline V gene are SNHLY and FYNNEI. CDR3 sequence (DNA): TGTGCCAGCAGTGACGAGGTCAGAGTTTATCGCGGTGAGCAGTTCTTC. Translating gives CASSDEVRVYRGEQFF.

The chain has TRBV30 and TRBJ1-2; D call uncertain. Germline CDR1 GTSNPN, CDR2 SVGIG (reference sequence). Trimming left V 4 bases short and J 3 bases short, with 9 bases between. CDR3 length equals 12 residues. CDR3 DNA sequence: TGTGCCTGGACAAATCGCGACTATGGCTACACCTTC. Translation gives CAWTNRDYGYTF.

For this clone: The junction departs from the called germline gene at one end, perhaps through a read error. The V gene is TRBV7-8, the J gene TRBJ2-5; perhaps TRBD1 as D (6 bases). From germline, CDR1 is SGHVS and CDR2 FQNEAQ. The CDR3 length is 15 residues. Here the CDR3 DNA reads TGTGCCAGCAGCTTACCCCTGGGGGCCCAAGAGGCCCAGTACTTC. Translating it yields CASSLPLGAQEAQYF.

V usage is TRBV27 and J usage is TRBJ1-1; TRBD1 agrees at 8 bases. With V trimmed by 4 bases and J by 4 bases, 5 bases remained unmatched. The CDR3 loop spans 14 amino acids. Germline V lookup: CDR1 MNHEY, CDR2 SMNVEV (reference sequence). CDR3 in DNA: TGTGCCAGCAGTTATCTAACAGGGGGCACTGAAGCTTTCTTT. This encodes CASSYLTGGTEAFF.

The chain's CDR3 is CASSPLGQSYEQYF. The CDR3, as DNA: TGTGCCAGCTCACCACTCGGACAGTCCTACGAGCAGTACTTC. The rearrangement links TRBV18 to TRBJ2-5; D possibly corresponds to TRBD1 (6 bases). The last part of the DNA fits TRBJ2-7 better; the J call may be wrong. The CDR3 runs 14 residues. Germline CDR1 and CDR2: KGHSH and LQKENI.

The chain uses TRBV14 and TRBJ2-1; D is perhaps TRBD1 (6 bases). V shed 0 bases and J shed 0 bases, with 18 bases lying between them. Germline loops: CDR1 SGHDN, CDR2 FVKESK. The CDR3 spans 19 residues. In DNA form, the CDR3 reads TGTGCCAGCAGCCAAGATGTGATTTGGGGGCCCAGCTCCTACAATGAGCAGTTCTTC. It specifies CASSQDVIWGPSSYNEQFF.

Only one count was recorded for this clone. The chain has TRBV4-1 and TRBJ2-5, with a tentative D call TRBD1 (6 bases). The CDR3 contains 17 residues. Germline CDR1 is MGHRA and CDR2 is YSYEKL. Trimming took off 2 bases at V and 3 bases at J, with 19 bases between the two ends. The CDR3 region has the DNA TGCGCCAGCAGCCAATTCCCCAAGGGGGAGTCTAAAGAGACCCAGTACTTC. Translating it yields CASSQFPKGESKETQYF.

CDR3 sequence reads: CASSSLRTGGLRTEAFF. Written as DNA, the CDR3 is TGTGCCAGCAGCTCTCTTAGGACAGGGGGCTTGAGGACTGAAGCTTTCTTT. The V gene is TRBV11-2, the J gene TRBJ1-1; 11 nucleotides line up with TRBD1. V gave up 4 bases and J gave up 5 bases; unmatched junction bases: 12. The CDR3 is 17 residues long. CDR1 and CDR2 (germline): SGHAT, FQNNGV.

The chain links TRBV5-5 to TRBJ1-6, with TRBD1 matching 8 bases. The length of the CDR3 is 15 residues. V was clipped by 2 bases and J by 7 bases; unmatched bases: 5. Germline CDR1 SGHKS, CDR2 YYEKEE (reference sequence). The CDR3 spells CASSLRRGLNSPLHF. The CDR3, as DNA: TGTGCCAGCAGCTTACGCAGGGGGCTCAATTCACCCCTCCACTTT.